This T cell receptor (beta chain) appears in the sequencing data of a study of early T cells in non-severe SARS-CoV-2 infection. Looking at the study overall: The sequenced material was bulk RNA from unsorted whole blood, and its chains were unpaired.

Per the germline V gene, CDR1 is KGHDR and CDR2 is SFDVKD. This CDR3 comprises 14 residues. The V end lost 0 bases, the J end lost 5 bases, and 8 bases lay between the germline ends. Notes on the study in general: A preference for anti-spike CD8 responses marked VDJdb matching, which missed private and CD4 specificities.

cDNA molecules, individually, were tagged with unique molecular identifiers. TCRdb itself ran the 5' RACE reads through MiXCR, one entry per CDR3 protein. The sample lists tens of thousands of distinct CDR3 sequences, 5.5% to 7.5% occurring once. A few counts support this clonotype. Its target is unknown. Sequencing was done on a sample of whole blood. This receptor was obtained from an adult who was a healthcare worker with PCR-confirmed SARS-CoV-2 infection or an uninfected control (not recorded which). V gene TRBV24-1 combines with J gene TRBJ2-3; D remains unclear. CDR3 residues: CATSDLQQRDTQYF. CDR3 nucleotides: TGTGCCACCAGTGATTTGCAACAGAGAGATACGCAGTATTTT.